The 9 T cell receptor beta chains given below trace back to one sample, sequenced in a study of PD-1 blockade in mismatch repair-deficient tumors (dated 2017 in TCRdb). The time point label on this specimen signifies: roughly 10-day in vitro stimulation with candidate neoantigen peptide 4. The method behind the library was the immunoSEQ multiplex PCR assay. In TCRdb, the immuneACCESS table is reduced to in-frame sequences with V and J assigned. These tables do not hold every clone; where another copy was compared, an unresolved V gene accounts for under half, and the others remain unexplained. Present in this sample are about 14,000 clones, around 84% of which were seen just once. About 22% of the sample is taken by the ten largest. These receptors have no identified antigens. Sample: cells cultured in vitro, taken from a patient treated with pembrolizumab. These receptor sequences come from an adult with mismatch repair-deficient cancer.

This chain uses TRBV27 with TRBJ2-6; tentative D call: TRBD1 (5 bases). CDR1 is MNHEY, CDR2 SMNVEV, per germline (reference sequence). V was pared by 5 bases and J by 0 bases, with 11 bases between. CDR3 length: 16 residues. The CDR3 protein is CASSKDSSSGANVLTF. CDR3 nucleotides: TGTGCCAGCAGTAAAGACAGCAGCTCTGGGGCCAACGTCCTGACTTTC.

This chain joins TRBV6-1 and TRBJ2-2, with 7 bases lining up with TRBD2. CDR3 size: 13 residues. Germline values: CDR1 MNHNS, CDR2 SASEGT. J lost 4 bases, V lost 8 bases, and 4 bases had no gene match. DNA of the CDR3: TGTGCCAGCGGGAGGGATGTCACCGGGGAGCTGTTTTTT. It encodes CASGRDVTGELFF.

J is TRBJ2-6 and V is TRBV9; D could derive from TRBD1 or TRBD2 (5 bases each). Deletions cut 0 bases from V and 4 bases from J, with 14 bases between. Germline V lookup: CDR1 SGDLS, CDR2 YYNGEE. The length of the CDR3 is 17 residues. Here the CDR3 reads CASSVAGPGIGANVLTF. The CDR3 DNA reads as TGTGCCAGCAGCGTAGCAGGGCCCGGGATAGGGGCCAACGTCCTGACTTTC.

This clone has a handful of counts. The gene calls are TRBV11-2 and TRBJ1-3, with D tentatively TRBD1 (6 bases). The V gene lost 5 bases and the J gene lost 12 bases, with 14 bases spanning the gap. CDR1 is SGHAT and CDR2 is FQNNGV in the germline V gene. The CDR3 runs 12 residues. In DNA form, the CDR3 reads TGTGCCAGCAGCCCTGGGACACGGAGCATATATTTT. Protein product: CASSPGTRSIYF.

The V gene is TRBV7-2, the J gene TRBJ2-6; tentatively, D is TRBD2 (6 bases). The CDR3 covers 18 residues. Germline CDR1 is SGHTA and CDR2 is FQGNSA. The germline V and J ends were trimmed by 3 bases and 1 base, with 16 bases remaining between them. The CDR3 region has the DNA TGTGCCAGCAGCTTTTCGGGACTGACCTCTTCTGGGGCCAACGTCCTGACTTTC. Translated: CASSFSGLTSSGANVLTF.

The chain combines TRBV6-1 with TRBJ1-4, with 10 bases fitting TRBD1. V was clipped by 4 bases and J by 5 bases; unmatched bases: 7. Per germline, CDR1 MNHNS and CDR2 SASEGT. CDR3 size: 16 residues. CDR3: CASSAEGQGRNEKLFF. The CDR3 region has the DNA TGTGCCAGCAGTGCAGAGGGACAGGGGCGAAATGAAAAACTGTTTTTT.

The chain joins TRBV7-9 to TRBJ2-7, with 8 bases matching TRBD1. CDR3 length: 16 amino acids. Per the germline V gene, CDR1 is SEHNR and CDR2 is FQNEAQ (reference sequence). The J segment lost 2 bases and the V segment lost 6 bases, leaving 12 bases of the junction unmatched. CDR3 nucleotides: TGTGCCAGCAGATATCTTGGACAGGGTAATACCTACGAGCAGTACTTC. Its translation: CASRYLGQGNTYEQYF.

The chain joins TRBV4-1 to TRBJ1-1; weak D call: TRBD1 (6 bases). Trimming cost V 4 bases and J 5 bases, with 17 bases left between them. The germline V gene encodes CDR1 MGHRA and CDR2 YSYEKL. The CDR3 is made up of 15 amino acids. The CDR3 nucleotides are TGCGCCAGCAGCCGGTTGGACAGATTTAAGACTGAAGCTTTCTTT. It translates to CASSRLDRFKTEAFF.

The rearrangement uses TRBV4-1 and TRBJ2-3; 10 bases line up with TRBD2. Germline lookup yields CDR1 MGHRA and CDR2 YSYEKL. The CDR3 is made up of 16 amino acids. V was clipped by 4 bases and J by 1 base; unmatched bases: 5. This CDR3 reads CASSRAGLAGTDTQYF. CDR3 coding DNA: TGCGCCAGCAGCCGCGCAGGACTAGCGGGCACAGATACGCAGTATTTT.